These T cell receptor beta chains were read from a single sample in a study of blood T cell repertoires in COVID-19. TCRdb's copy holds only in-frame clones and misses some; the assay was immunoSEQ multiplex PCR. The sample lists approximately 160,000 clones; approximately 80% were seen once. Sequenced input: peripheral blood. The source is a human donor in a cohort sampled during active COVID-19. CDR3s include the opening cysteine and the closing phenylalanine or tryptophan. D genes are given only for firm matches. The listing skips clone size in some rows; elsewhere it reads once, few, many or a size class.

CDR3nt,CDR3aa,v_gene,d_gene,abundance,j_gene,len
TGTGCCAGCAGTCGGAAGGGACAGGCCTCCTACGAGCAGTACTTC,CASSRKGQASYEQYF,TRBV27,TRBD1,NA,TRBJ2-7,15
TGTGCCAGCAGCTCCCCCCGGGGGAGCGGGATTGAGACCCAGTACTTC,CASSSPRGSGIETQYF,TRBV7-2,TRBD2,NA,TRBJ2-5,16
TGTGCCAGCAGTTACCGCACAGGGTCTGGAAACACCATATATTTT,CASSYRTGSGNTIYF,TRBV6-5,NA,NA,TRBJ1-3,15
TGTGCCAGCAGCTTGCTGCAGTCGGGCACCGGGGAGCTGTTTTTT,CASSLLQSGTGELFF,TRBV5-6,NA,NA,TRBJ2-2,15
TGTGCCAGCAGCCCTGTTCTGAGAGAGACCCAGTACTTC,CASSPVLRETQYF,TRBV7-8,NA,NA,TRBJ2-5,13
TGTGCTAGTGGTCCCCGGGACAATGAGCTTCCTAACTATGGCTACACCTTC,CASGPRDNELPNYGYTF,TRBV12-5,NA,NA,TRBJ1-2,17
TGTGCCAGCAGTAGGGATACAGGGGGAAACACTGAAGCTTTCTTT,CASSRDTGGNTEAFF,TRBV6-5,TRBD1,NA,TRBJ1-1,15
TGTGCCAGCAGCTTACCGGACCGGACTAGCGGAATGTTCGCGAACACCGGGGAGCTGTTTTTT,CASSLPDRTSGMFANTGELFF,TRBV7-6,TRBD2,few,TRBJ2-2,21
TGTGCCAGCTCATCCAGCGGGAGTAGGTACAATGAGCAGTTCTTC,CASSSSGSRYNEQFF,TRBV18,TRBD2,NA,TRBJ2-1,15
TGTGCCAGCAGTTTTAGGGGGAACACAGATACGCAGTATTTT,CASSFRGNTDTQYF,TRBV27,NA,once,TRBJ2-3,14
TGTGCCAGCAGCCCCCCCGGAGGGTTTCATTCACCCCTCCACTTT,CASSPPGGFHSPLHF,TRBV7-2,NA,once,TRBJ1-6,15
TGTGCCAGCAGCTTAACCGGGGAAGGGGAGCAGTACTTC,CASSLTGEGEQYF,TRBV7-3,NA,NA,TRBJ2-7,13
TGTGCCAGCAGCCAAGATGGGAACAGGGCACGGGGCTACACCTTC,CASSQDGNRARGYTF,TRBV14,NA,NA,TRBJ1-2,15
TGTGCCAGCAGTTACCCACAGGGGGTAAACGAGCAGTACTTC,CASSYPQGVNEQYF,TRBV28,TRBD1,NA,TRBJ2-7,14
TGTGCCAGCAGCTTGGAGGCAGGGGGCCGCGTATGGTATGGCTACACCTTC,CASSLEAGGRVWYGYTF,TRBV5-4,TRBD1,NA,TRBJ1-2,17
TGTGCCAGCAGTAACCCGGTCCAAAGCGGGTTCTTC,CASSNPVQSGFF,TRBV6-2/TRBV6-3,NA,NA,TRBJ2-1,12
TGTGCCAGCAGTTTAGTCGGGGGGAGGGGGACTGAAGCTTTCTTT,CASSLVGGRGTEAFF,TRBV28,NA,NA,TRBJ1-1,15
TGTGCCAGCAGCTTAATGAGCACGAATTCACCCCTCCACTTT,CASSLMSTNSPLHF,TRBV11-3,NA,NA,TRBJ1-6,14
TGTGCCAGCAGCTTGAAGGAGTCCTACGAGCAGTACTTC,CASSLKESYEQYF,TRBV5-4,NA,once,TRBJ2-7,13
TGTGCCAGCAGCTTATTGGACATCGGATCTTACGAGCAGTACTTC,CASSLLDIGSYEQYF,TRBV7-2,NA,NA,TRBJ2-7,15
TGTGCCAGCAGCCAAGATGGGGGGGCAACTCAGCCCCAGCATTTT,CASSQDGGATQPQHF,TRBV3-1/TRBV3-2,NA,NA,TRBJ1-5,15
TGTGCCAGCAGCTTCTATGAAGAAAAACTGTTTTTT,CASSFYEEKLFF,TRBV5-6,NA,NA,TRBJ1-4,12